This T cell receptor (beta chain) comes out of a study of blood T cells in healthy people across ages. Whole-study results and caveats: Conclusively comparing naive with antigen-experienced cells was impossible with unsorted PBMCs.

There are 13 residues in the CDR3. V shed 0 bases and J shed 12 bases, with 12 bases lying between them. The germline CDR1 and CDR2 sequences are LGHDT and YNNKEL (reference sequence). Primers used in a second PCR of roughly 6 to 12 cycles were a sample-barcoded 5' primer and a J-beta primer mix. Each cDNA molecule carried a tag from a template-switch adaptor that contained 12 random nucleotides. In TCRdb, the 5' RACE reads were re-called with MiXCR into one record per CDR3 protein. The data show 1.5 million to 2 million distinct CDR3 sequences, just under 50% seen once. In its sample, this clonotype was seen a few times. Its cognate antigen is unknown.

The TCR originated in a woman aged 40 to 50 in good health. The V gene is TRBV3-1, the J gene TRBJ2-1; D is uncertain. Sequenced material: blood. CDR3: CASSQDMGVWQFF. As DNA, the CDR3 is TGTGCCAGCAGCCAAGATATGGGCGTGTGGCAGTTCTTC.